This TCR beta chain was sequenced in a study of molecular identifiers for immune sequencing clone quantification. Study at large: Replicate RNA from roughly 21,000 or 96,000 naive CD8 T cells formed five aliquots; four were sequenced. Overall study findings and caveats: For effector cells, clones above 20 RNA copies held over 97% of molecules; for naive cells, under 1%. Jurkat TCR RNA spiked in from one cell (amid over 850,000 naive cells) was reportedly detectable.

Naive CD8 T cells, phenotype CD8+CD4-CCR7+CD45RA+, were sorted. The junction had 4 bases not matched to a gene; V was cut back by 1 base and J by 4 bases. The CDR3 runs 14 residues. Per the germline V gene, CDR1 is MDHEN and CDR2 is SYDVKM. MiXCR was run by TCRdb on the PCR reads, yielding one entry per CDR3 protein. This table has 40,000 to 45,000 distinct CDR3 sequences, less than 20% appearing once. This clonotype was seen at least ten times. What it recognizes is unknown. The clonotype comes from a human donor in good health. Some libraries in this study had Jurkat cell RNA spiked in. The rearrangement links TRBV28 to TRBJ2-7; 7 nucleotides match TRBD2. The sample was naive CD8+ T cells from blood, with Jurkat cell RNA spiked in. The subset here: FACS-sorted CD8+CD4-CCR7+CD45RA+ naive T cells. CDR3 sequence reads: CASSLLAGPYEQYF. In DNA form, the CDR3 reads TGTGCCAGCAGTTTATTAGCGGGCCCATACGAGCAGTACTTC.